Below are 31 T cell receptor beta chains sequenced from a single sample in a study of T cells in narcolepsy. TCRdb keeps only in-frame clones here, not all; method: immunoSEQ multiplex PCR. The table has around 25,000 clones, 86% seen once. The sample taken for sequencing was CD45RA- memory CD4+ T cells from PBMCs. Source of these receptors: a human donor with narcolepsy.

The chain uses TRBV11-2 and TRBJ2-5; 8 bases line up with TRBD1. Germline V CDR1 and CDR2: SGHAT, FQNNGV. The CDR3 covers 14 residues. The junction had 3 bases not matched to a gene; V was cut back by 1 base and J by 5 bases. Here the CDR3 reads CASSLAGGPETQYF. CDR3 DNA: TGTGCCAGCAGCTTAGCAGGGGGCCCCGAGACCCAGTACTTC.

DNA of the CDR3: TGTGCCAGCTCACCCGAAGGCTACGAGCAGTACGTC. Translating it yields CASSPEGYEQYV. The rearrangement links TRBV18 to TRBJ2-7; no firm D call. This CDR3 comprises 12 residues. In germline, CDR1 is KGHSH, CDR2 LQKENI. Trimming stripped 3 bases from V and 3 bases from J, with 6 bases between.

The rearrangement joins TRBV5-1 to TRBJ1-2; D unclear. Germline V CDR1 and CDR2: SGHRS, YFSETQ. The CDR3 covers 16 residues. V gave up 4 bases and J gave up 0 bases, with 16 bases separating them. CDR3 residues: CASSTAGWGANYGYTF. As DNA, the CDR3 is TGCGCCAGCAGCACGGCAGGTTGGGGAGCTAACTATGGCTACACCTTC.

This clone showed up just once. The CDR3 coding sequence is TGTGCCAGCAGCTTGGGAGCGCTAGGCGATACGCAGTATTTT. This sequence encodes CASSLGALGDTQYF. The chain uses TRBV7-2 and TRBJ2-3; tentative D call: TRBD2 (5 bases). The CDR3 extends over 14 amino acids. V was clipped by 3 bases and J by 6 bases, with 13 bases between them. From germline, CDR1 is SGHTA and CDR2 FQGNSA.

This chain connects TRBV14 to TRBJ1-4; D ambiguous. The germline V gene encodes CDR1 SGHDN and CDR2 FVKESK. The V end lost 1 base, the J end lost 4 bases, and 10 bases lay between the germline ends. The length of the CDR3 is 15 residues. The CDR3 nucleotides read TGTGCCAGCAGCCAAGGATTTAGCTTTAATGAAAAACTGTTTTTT. Protein sequence: CASSQGFSFNEKLFF.

The rearrangement uses TRBV7-6 and TRBJ1-1; 11 bases line up with TRBD1. The V gene's germline CDR1 is SGHVS and CDR2 FNYEAQ. The CDR3 consists of 14 residues. V dropped 3 bases and J dropped 5; count of bases not matched to a gene: 2. This CDR3 reads CASSFGTGGTEAFF. DNA for the CDR3: TGTGCCAGCAGCTTTGGGACAGGGGGGACTGAAGCTTTCTTT. Supplemented by reference TRBV7-6 and TRBJ1-1, the full variable domain reads GAGVSQSPRYKVTKRGQDVALRCDPISGHVSLYWYRQALGQGPEFLTYFNYEAQQDKSGLPNDRFSAERPEGSISTLTIQRTEQRDSAMYRCASSFGTGGTEAFFGQGTRLTVV.

V usage is TRBV25-1 and J usage is TRBJ1-4; tentative D call: TRBD1 (6 bases). Germline V lookup: CDR1 MGHDK, CDR2 SYGVNS. The V gene lost 2 bases and the J gene lost 8 bases, with 12 bases spanning the gap. CDR3 length equals 14 residues. The CDR3 coding sequence is TGTGCCAGCAGTGAAGGGGGGGCGGGGGAAAAACTGTTTTTT. It yields the protein CASSEGGAGEKLFF.

The chain employs TRBV7-9 and TRBJ2-1; the D gene is possibly TRBD2 (5 bases). The V end was cut by 1 base, the J end by 12 bases, with 19 bases between. Germline lookup yields CDR1 SEHNR and CDR2 FQNEAQ (reference sequence). The CDR3 runs to 15 residues. The CDR3 bases are TGTGCCAGCAGCTTAGAGGCGGGCCGAAACCCATCGCAGTTCTTC. This sequence encodes CASSLEAGRNPSQFF.

The J gene is TRBJ2-3, the V gene TRBV4-2; TRBD1 might be the D (5 bases). Trimming left V 0 bases short and J 5 bases short, with 15 bases between. CDR1 and CDR2 from the germline V gene are LGHNA and YNFKEQ. The CDR3 totals 16 residues. CDR3 nucleotide sequence: TGTGCCAGCAGCCAAGAAAAGGGCAGGGAAGGAGATACGCAGTATTTT. It specifies CASSQEKGREGDTQYF.

In its sample, this clone was seen a few times. The genes are TRBV7-9 and TRBJ1-3; tentative D call: TRBD1 (5 bases). The V gene's germline CDR1 is SEHNR and CDR2 FQNEAQ (reference sequence). This CDR3 has 13 amino acids. V lost 2 bases to trimming and J lost 8 bases, with 10 bases between them. CDR3 residues: CASSLMGPDTIYF. DNA for the CDR3: TGTGCCAGCAGCTTAATGGGGCCGGACACCATATATTTT.

The genes are TRBV14 and TRBJ1-6, with D hard to call. Trimming removed 4 bases at V and 3 bases at J, with 10 bases between. In germline, CDR1 is SGHDN, CDR2 FVKESK. The CDR3 extends over 15 amino acids. CDR3 DNA sequence: TGTGCCAGCAGCCTAGGAACAGTCTATAATTCACCCCTCCACTTT. This codes for CASSLGTVYNSPLHF.

This chain connects TRBV25-1 to TRBJ1-5, with D perhaps matching TRBD1 (5 bases). CDR3 length equals 14 residues. V was pared by 6 bases and J by 0 bases, with 9 bases between. The germline CDR1 and CDR2 sequences are MGHDK and SYGVNS. This CDR3 reads CASRGRNSNQPQHF. DNA for the CDR3: TGTGCCAGCAGGGGACGGAATAGCAATCAGCCCCAGCATTTT.

This clone has just a few counts. V usage is TRBV10-3 and J usage is TRBJ2-3; 11 bases align to TRBD2. The CDR3 spans 17 residues. The junction had 8 bases not matched to a gene; V was cut back by 5 bases and J by 1 base. Looked up from germline, CDR1 is ENHRY and CDR2 is SYGVKD. The CDR3 reads CAISSRGTSGGTDTQYF. The CDR3, as DNA: TGTGCCATCAGTTCCCGAGGGACTAGCGGCGGCACAGATACGCAGTATTTT.

In its sample, this clone was seen a few times. The chain joins TRBV6-1 to TRBJ1-5; D may be TRBD1 (5 bases). From germline, CDR1 is MNHNS and CDR2 SASEGT. CDR3 size: 16 residues. With 3 bases removed from V and 2 bases from J, the gap between germline ends came to 14 bases. The CDR3 loop is CASSDSLRGGNQPQHF. Written as DNA, the CDR3 is TGTGCCAGCAGTGATTCATTAAGGGGAGGCAATCAGCCCCAGCATTTT.

The gene calls are TRBV2 and TRBJ1-6; D might be TRBD1 (6 bases). The CDR3 has 14 residues. Trimming took off 9 bases at V and 9 bases at J, with 18 bases between the two ends. Germline CDR1 SNHLY, CDR2 FYNNEI. The CDR3 sequence is CASSRGARSSPLHF. In nucleotides, the CDR3 is TGTGCCAGTTCTCGGGGGGCTAGGAGTTCACCCCTCCACTTT.

The CDR3 sequence: CAMRGGANTGELFF. The CDR3 DNA sequence: TGTGCCATGCGTGGGGGGGCGAACACCGGGGAGCTGTTTTTT. The rearrangement uses TRBV10-3 and TRBJ2-2; 7 bases agree with TRBD2. The trim removed 9 bases at V and 0 bases at J, leaving 4 bases unmatched. The germline V gene encodes CDR1 ENHRY and CDR2 SYGVKD. The CDR3 loop spans 14 amino acids.

This clone has more than one count but fewer than ten. V gene TRBV15 combines with J gene TRBJ2-7, with 7 bases identical to TRBD1. The J segment lost 3 bases and the V segment lost 5 bases, leaving 7 bases of the junction unmatched. There are 14 residues in the CDR3. Germline V gives CDR1 LNHNV, CDR2 YYDKDF (reference sequence). CDR3 residues: CATSEQGQLYEQYF. DNA for the CDR3: TGTGCCACCAGCGAACAGGGACAGCTCTACGAGCAGTACTTC.

V and J are TRBV6-6 and TRBJ1-5; D possibly corresponds to TRBD1 (5 bases). With 4 bases removed from V and 1 base from J, the gap between germline ends came to 5 bases. CDR1 and CDR2 (germline): MNHNY, SVGAGI (reference sequence). This CDR3 is built from 13 residues. As DNA, the CDR3 is TGTGCCAGCAGTTGGGACAGCAATCAGCCCCAGCATTTT. It is translated as CASSWDSNQPQHF.

The rearrangement joins TRBV6-5 to TRBJ1-2; unclear D gene. The V end was cut by 2 bases, the J end by 2 bases, with 9 bases between. Per germline, CDR1 MNHEY and CDR2 SVGAGI. This CDR3 spans 14 amino acids. CDR3 bases: TGTGCCAGCAGTTACGGGATTATGAACTATGGCTACACCTTC. Protein product: CASSYGIMNYGYTF.

The rearrangement links TRBV19 to TRBJ2-2; D not certain. Per the germline V gene, CDR1 is LNHDA and CDR2 is SQIVND (reference sequence). Trimming cost V 7 bases and J 6 bases, with 9 bases left between them. This CDR3 is built from 12 residues. The CDR3 here is CASTRRPGELFF. The CDR3, as DNA: TGTGCCAGTACTCGCCGGCCCGGGGAGCTGTTTTTT.

CDR3: CASSQGTTTANGYTF. CDR3 nucleotides: TGCGCCAGCAGCCAAGGGACGACGACAGCAAATGGCTACACCTTC. The V and J genes are TRBV4-1 and TRBJ1-2; D is perhaps TRBD1 (5 bases). The germline V gene encodes CDR1 MGHRA and CDR2 YSYEKL. The CDR3 sequence is 15 residues long. V dropped 1 base and J dropped 6 bases, with 15 bases sitting between them.

This clone appeared a few times. The chain recombines TRBV18 with TRBJ1-6, with D tentatively TRBD1 (6 bases). Germline V lookup: CDR1 KGHSH, CDR2 LQKENI. Trimming took 8 bases from V and 10 from J, leaving 18 bases between them. CDR3 length: 14 amino acids. The CDR3 DNA reads as TGTGCCAGCCATACAGGGATCGGGGGCTCACCCCTCCACTTT. Amino acid sequence: CASHTGIGGSPLHF.

The gene calls are TRBV6-1 and TRBJ2-3, with a possible D match to TRBD2 (6 bases). CDR3 length equals 14 residues. The germline gives CDR1 MNHNS, CDR2 SASEGT. The V gene lost 4 bases and the J gene lost 0 bases, with 8 bases spanning the gap. CDR3 sequence (DNA): TGTGCCAGCAGTGCGCTAGCGAGCACAGATACGCAGTATTTT. It codes for CASSALASTDTQYF.

The chain is built from TRBV5-8 and TRBJ2-1, with TRBD1 matching 8 bases. Germline V gene lookup returns CDR1 SGHTS and CDR2 YDEGEE. V lost 2 bases to trimming and J lost 6 bases; unmatched junction nucleotides: 7. The CDR3 contains 15 residues. The DNA for the CDR3 is TGTGCCAGCAGCTTACCAGGGGGCCTCGGCAATGAGCAGTTCTTC. Amino acid sequence: CASSLPGGLGNEQFF.

The chain recombines TRBV19 with TRBJ2-6, with no clear D. Germline assignment: CDR1 LNHDA and CDR2 SQIVND (reference sequence). The CDR3 loop spans 15 amino acids. V dropped 5 bases and J dropped 0 bases, with 8 bases sitting between them. CDR3 in DNA: TGTGCCAGTAGTCGTATCTCCTCTGGGGCCAACGTCCTGACTTTC. Translation: CASSRISSGANVLTF.

This clone was observed a handful of times. The gene calls are TRBV2 and TRBJ2-7; no reliable D call. Germline V CDR1 and CDR2: SNHLY, FYNNEI. CDR3 length: 11 amino acids. The CDR3 DNA is TGTGCCAGCACCTCCTACGGACCAAGTAGGGTC. It codes for CASTSYGPSRV.

This rearrangement joins TRBV5-4 to TRBJ1-6; 7 bases match TRBD1. Germline values: CDR1 SGHNT, CDR2 YYREEE (reference sequence). This CDR3 region has 16 residues. The V and J ends lost 4 bases and 10 bases, in that order; junction bases with no gene match: 14. The CDR3 is CASSVGGKGVGSPLHF. The CDR3 DNA reads as TGTGCCAGCAGCGTAGGGGGCAAAGGGGTGGGATCACCCCTCCACTTT. The full variable domain, with the rest looked up from reference TRBV5-4 and TRBJ1-6, is ETGVTQSPTHLIKTRGQQVTLRCSSQSGHNTVSWYQQALGQGPQFIFQYYREEENGRGNFPPRFSGLQFPNYSSELNVNALELDDSALYLCASSVGGKGVGSPLHFGNGTRLTVT.

This chain connects TRBV6-1 to TRBJ2-7; 8 bases match TRBD1. There are 14 residues in the CDR3. V was pared by 6 bases and J by 3 bases, with 7 bases of the junction left unmatched. CDR1 MNHNS and CDR2 SASEGT come from the germline V gene. The CDR3 region has the DNA TGTGCCAGCAGCCCTACAGGGGGATTCTACGAGCAGTACGTC. Amino acids: CASSPTGGFYEQYV.

This clone occurred once. The chain carries TRBV18 and TRBJ1-2; 8 nucleotides line up with TRBD1. The trim removed 4 bases at V and 2 bases at J, leaving 6 bases unmatched. From germline, CDR1 is KGHSH and CDR2 LQKENI. This CDR3 has 15 amino acids. In nucleotides, the CDR3 is TGTGCCAGCTCACTCTGGGACAGGATGAACTATGGCTACACCTTC. It translates to CASSLWDRMNYGYTF. Full variable domain (remainder filled in from reference TRBV18 and TRBJ1-2): NAGVMQNPRHLVRRRGQEARLRCSPMKGHSHVYWYRQLPEEGLKFMVYLQKENIIDESGMPKERFSAEFPKEGPSILRIQQVVRGDSAAYFCASSLWDRMNYGYTFGSGTRLTVV.

The chain links TRBV27 to TRBJ2-1, with TRBD2 matching over 7 bases. The CDR3 has 16 residues. The V gene end was trimmed by 4 bases and the J gene end by 2 bases; junction bases not matched to a gene: 8. Germline V gives CDR1 MNHEY, CDR2 SMNVEV (reference sequence). The CDR3 loop is CASSSTRRGTYNEQFF. CDR3 coding DNA: TGTGCCAGCAGTTCTACCCGGCGGGGGACCTACAATGAGCAGTTCTTC.

This clone was observed a single time. The CDR3 sequence: CASSRGQGGGDYFGDTEAFF. Written as DNA, the CDR3 is TGTGCCAGCAGCCGTGGACAGGGAGGGGGAGATTATTTCGGGGACACTGAAGCTTTCTTT. This sequence joins TRBV4-2 and TRBJ1-1, with TRBD1 matching 8 bases. CDR1 is LGHNA, CDR2 YNFKEQ, per germline. The CDR3 is made up of 20 amino acids. V shed 4 bases and J 3 bases; nucleotides not matched to a gene: 22.